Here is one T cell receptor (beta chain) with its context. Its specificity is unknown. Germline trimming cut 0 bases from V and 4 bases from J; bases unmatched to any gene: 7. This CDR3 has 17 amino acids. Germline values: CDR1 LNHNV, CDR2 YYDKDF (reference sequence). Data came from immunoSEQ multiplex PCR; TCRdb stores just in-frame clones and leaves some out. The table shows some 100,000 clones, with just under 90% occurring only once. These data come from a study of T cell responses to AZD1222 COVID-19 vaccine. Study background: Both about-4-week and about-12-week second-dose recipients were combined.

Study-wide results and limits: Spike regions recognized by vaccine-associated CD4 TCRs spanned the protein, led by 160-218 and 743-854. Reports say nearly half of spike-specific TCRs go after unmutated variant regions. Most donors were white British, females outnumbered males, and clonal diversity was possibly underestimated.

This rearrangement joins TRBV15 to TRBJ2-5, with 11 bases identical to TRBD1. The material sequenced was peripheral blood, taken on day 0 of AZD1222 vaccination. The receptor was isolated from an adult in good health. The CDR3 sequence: CATSRDSPGQGGETQYF. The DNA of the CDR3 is TGTGCCACCAGCAGAGATAGTCCGGGACAGGGGGGAGAGACCCAGTACTTC.